This T cell receptor beta chain was identified during a study of T cell responses to AZD1222 COVID-19 vaccine. Germline loops: CDR1 MNHEY, CDR2 SVGEGT. V shed 0 bases and J shed 2 bases, with 8 bases lying between them. This CDR3 comprises 15 residues. Overall study results and limits: Among the donors, most were white British and more were female, and clonal diversity was possibly underestimated.

With respect to this clone: Its antigen is not known.

Using immunoSEQ multiplex PCR, the repertoire was profiled, and TCRdb retains in-frame clones only, with some absent. The data show roughly 110,000 clones, roughly nine tenths seen once. Sample: peripheral blood, taken on day 0 of AZD1222 vaccination. The TCR originated in an adult in good health. J is TRBJ2-1 and V is TRBV6-2 or TRBV6-3, with D perhaps matching TRBD2 (5 bases). The CDR3 spells CASSYSMEAYNEQFF. Here the CDR3 DNA reads TGTGCCAGCAGTTACTCGATGGAGGCCTACAATGAGCAGTTCTTC.